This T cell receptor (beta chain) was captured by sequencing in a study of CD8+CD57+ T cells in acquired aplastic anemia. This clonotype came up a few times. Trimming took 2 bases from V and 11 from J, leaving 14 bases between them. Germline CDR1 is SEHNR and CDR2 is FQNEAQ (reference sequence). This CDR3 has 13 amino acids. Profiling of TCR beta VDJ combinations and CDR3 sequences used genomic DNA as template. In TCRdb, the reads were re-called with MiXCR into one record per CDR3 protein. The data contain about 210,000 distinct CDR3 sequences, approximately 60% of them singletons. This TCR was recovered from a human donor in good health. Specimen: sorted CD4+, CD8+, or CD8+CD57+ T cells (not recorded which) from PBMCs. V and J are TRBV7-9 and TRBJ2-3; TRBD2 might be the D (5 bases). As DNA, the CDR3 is TGTGCCAGCAGCTTACCCCGGGATCCAGAGCAGTATTTT. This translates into CASSLPRDPEQYF.